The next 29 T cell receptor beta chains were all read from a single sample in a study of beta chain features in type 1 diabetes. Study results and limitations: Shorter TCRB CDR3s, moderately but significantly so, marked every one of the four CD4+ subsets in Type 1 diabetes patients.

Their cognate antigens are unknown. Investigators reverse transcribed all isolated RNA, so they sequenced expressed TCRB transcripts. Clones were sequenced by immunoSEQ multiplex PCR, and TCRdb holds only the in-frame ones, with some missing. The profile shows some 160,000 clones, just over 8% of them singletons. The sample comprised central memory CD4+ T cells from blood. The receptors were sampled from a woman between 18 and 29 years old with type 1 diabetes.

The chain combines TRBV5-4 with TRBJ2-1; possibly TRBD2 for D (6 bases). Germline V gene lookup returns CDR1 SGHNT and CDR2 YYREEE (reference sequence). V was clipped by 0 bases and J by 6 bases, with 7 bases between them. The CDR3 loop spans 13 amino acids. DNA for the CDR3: TGTGCCAGCAGCTTGGGTAGCGGCAATGAGCAGTTCTTC. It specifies CASSLGSGNEQFF.

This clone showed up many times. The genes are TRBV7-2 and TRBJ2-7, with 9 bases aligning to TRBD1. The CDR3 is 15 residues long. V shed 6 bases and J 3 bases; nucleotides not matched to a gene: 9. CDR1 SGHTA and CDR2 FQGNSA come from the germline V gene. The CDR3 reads CASSSAGTGSYEQYF. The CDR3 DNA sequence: TGTGCCAGCAGTTCAGCCGGGACAGGGAGCTACGAGCAGTACTTC.

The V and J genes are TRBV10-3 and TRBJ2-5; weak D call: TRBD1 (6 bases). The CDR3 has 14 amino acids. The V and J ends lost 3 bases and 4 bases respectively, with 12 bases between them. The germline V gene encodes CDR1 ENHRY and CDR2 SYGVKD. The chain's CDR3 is CAISDGTKRETQYF. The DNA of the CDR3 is TGTGCCATCAGTGACGGGACAAAGCGAGAGACCCAGTACTTC.

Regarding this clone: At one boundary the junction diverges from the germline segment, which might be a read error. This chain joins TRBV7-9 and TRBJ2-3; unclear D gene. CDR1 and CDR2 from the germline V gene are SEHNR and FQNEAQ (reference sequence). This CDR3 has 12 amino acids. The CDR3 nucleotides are TGTGCCAGCAGCTTAGAGATAAGTAAACTGAATTTT. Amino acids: CASSLEISKLNF.

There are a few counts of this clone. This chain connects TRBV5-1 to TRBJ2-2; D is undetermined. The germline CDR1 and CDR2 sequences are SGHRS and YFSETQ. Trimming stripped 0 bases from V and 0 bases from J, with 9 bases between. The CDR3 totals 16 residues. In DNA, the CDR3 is TGCGCCAGCAGCTTGGCCAGGCTTACGAACACCGGGGAGCTGTTTTTT. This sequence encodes CASSLARLTNTGELFF. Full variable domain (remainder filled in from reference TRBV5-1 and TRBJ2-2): KAGVTQTPRYLIKTRGQQVTLSCSPISGHRSVSWYQQTPGQGLQFLFEYFSETQRNKGNFPGRFSGRQFSNSRSEMNVSTLELGDSALYLCASSLARLTNTGELFFGEGSRLTVL.

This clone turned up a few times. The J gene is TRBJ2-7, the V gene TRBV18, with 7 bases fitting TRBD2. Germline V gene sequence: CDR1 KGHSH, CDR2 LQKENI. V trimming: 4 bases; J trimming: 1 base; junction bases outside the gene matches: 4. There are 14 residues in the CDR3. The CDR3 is CASSLRLASYEQYF. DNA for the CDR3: TGTGCCAGCTCACTACGACTAGCATCCTACGAGCAGTACTTC.

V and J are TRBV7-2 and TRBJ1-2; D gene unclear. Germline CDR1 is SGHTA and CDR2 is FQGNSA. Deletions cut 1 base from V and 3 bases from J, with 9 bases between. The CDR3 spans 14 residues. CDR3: CASSLEGEYYGYTF. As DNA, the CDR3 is TGTGCCAGCAGCTTAGAAGGAGAATACTATGGCTACACCTTC.

CDR3 DNA: TGTGCCAGCAGCTTAGCAGGGAAAAGGGGGATCTACAATGAGCAGTTCTTC. As protein: CASSLAGKRGIYNEQFF. V and J are TRBV7-9 and TRBJ2-1; possible D gene TRBD1, 6 bases. V was pared by 0 bases and J by 3 bases, with 15 bases between. CDR3 length: 17 amino acids. Germline CDR1 SEHNR, CDR2 FQNEAQ (reference sequence).

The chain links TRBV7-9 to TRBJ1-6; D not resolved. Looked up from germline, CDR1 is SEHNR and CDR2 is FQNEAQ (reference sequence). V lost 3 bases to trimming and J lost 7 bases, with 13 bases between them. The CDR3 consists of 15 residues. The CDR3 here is CASSFHYGENSPLHF. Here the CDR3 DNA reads TGTGCCAGCAGCTTCCACTATGGGGAGAATTCACCCCTCCACTTT.

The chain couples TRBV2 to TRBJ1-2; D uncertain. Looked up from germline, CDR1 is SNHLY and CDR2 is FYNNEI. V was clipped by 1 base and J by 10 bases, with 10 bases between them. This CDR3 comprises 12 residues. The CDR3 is CASSEETDLYTF. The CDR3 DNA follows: TGTGCCAGCAGTGAAGAAACAGACCTCTACACCTTC.

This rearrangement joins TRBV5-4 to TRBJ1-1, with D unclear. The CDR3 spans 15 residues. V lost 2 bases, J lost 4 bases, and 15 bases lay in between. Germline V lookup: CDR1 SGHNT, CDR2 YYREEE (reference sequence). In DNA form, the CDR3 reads TGTGCCAGCAGCTTTTATGAGGGTTTCGGCACTGAAGCTTTCTTT. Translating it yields CASSFYEGFGTEAFF.

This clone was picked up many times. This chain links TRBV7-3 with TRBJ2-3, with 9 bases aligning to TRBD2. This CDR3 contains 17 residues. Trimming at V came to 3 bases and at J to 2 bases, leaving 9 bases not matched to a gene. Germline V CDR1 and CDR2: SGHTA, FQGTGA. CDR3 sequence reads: CASSFGTSNSPTDTQYF. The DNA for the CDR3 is TGTGCCAGCAGCTTTGGGACTAGCAATTCCCCCACAGATACGCAGTATTTT.

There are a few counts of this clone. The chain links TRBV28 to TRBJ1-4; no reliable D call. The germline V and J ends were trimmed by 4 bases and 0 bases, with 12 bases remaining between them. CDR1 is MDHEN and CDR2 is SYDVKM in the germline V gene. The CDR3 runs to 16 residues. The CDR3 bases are TGTGCCAGCAGTTGGTGGTCGGTTGCAACTAATGAAAAACTGTTTTTT. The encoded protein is CASSWWSVATNEKLFF.

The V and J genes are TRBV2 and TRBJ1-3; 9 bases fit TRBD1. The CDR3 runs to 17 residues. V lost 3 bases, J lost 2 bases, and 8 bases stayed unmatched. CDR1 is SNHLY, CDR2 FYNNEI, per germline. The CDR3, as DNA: TGTGCCAGCAGTGACGGGACAGGGATGGCGGCTGGAAACACCATATATTTT. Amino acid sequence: CASSDGTGMAAGNTIYF.

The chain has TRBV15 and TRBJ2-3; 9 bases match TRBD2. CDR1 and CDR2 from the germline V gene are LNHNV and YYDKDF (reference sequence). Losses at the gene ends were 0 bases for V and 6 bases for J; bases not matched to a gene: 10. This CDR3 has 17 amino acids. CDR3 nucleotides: TGTGCCACCAGCAGAGATACCGCTAGCGGGGTACACGATACGCAGTATTTT. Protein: CATSRDTASGVHDTQYF.

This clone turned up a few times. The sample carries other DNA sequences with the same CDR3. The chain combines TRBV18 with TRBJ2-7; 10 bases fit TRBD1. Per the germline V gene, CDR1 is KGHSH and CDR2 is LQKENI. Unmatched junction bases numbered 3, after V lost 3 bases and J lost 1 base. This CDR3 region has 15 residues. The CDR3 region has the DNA TGTGCCAGCTCACCCGGGACAGGGGATTCCTACGAGCAGTACTTC. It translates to CASSPGTGDSYEQYF.

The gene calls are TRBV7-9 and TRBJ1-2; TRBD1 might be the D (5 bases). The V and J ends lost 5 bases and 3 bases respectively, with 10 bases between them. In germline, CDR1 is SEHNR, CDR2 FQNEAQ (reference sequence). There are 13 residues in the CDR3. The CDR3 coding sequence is TGTGCCAGCAGCGTTCAGACAGACTATGGCTACACCTTC. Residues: CASSVQTDYGYTF.

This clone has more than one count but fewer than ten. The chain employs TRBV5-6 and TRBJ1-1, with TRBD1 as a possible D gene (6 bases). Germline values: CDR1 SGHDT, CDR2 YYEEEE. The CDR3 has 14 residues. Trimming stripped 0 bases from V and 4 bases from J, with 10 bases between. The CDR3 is CASSLDRAGTEAFF. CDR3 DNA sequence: TGTGCCAGCAGCTTGGACAGGGCTGGCACTGAAGCTTTCTTT.

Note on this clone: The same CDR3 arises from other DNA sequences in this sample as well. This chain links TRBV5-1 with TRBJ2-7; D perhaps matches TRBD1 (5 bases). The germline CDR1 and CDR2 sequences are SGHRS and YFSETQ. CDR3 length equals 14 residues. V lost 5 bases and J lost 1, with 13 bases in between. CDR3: CASSLDSTSYEQYF. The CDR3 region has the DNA TGCGCCAGCAGTTTAGACAGTACTTCCTACGAGCAGTACTTC.

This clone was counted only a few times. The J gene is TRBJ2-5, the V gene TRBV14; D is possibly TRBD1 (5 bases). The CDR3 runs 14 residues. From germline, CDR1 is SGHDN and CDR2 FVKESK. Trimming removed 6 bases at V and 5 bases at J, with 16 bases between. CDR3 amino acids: CASRGTTVSETQYF. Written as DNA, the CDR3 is TGTGCCAGCAGGGGTACGACAGTCAGTGAGACCCAGTACTTC.

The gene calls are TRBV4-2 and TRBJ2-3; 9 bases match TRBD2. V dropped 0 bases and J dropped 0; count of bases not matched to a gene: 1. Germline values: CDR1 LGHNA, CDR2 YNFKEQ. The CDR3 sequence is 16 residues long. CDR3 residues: CASSQDLAGSTDTQYF. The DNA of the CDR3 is TGTGCCAGCAGCCAAGATCTAGCGGGAAGCACAGATACGCAGTATTTT.

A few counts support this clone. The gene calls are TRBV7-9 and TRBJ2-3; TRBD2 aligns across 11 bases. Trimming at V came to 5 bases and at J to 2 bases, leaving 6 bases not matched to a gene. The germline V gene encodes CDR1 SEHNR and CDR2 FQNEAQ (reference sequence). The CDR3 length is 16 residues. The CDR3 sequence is CASSPSLAGVTDTQYF. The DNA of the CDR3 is TGTGCCAGCAGCCCCTCACTAGCGGGGGTCACAGATACGCAGTATTTT.

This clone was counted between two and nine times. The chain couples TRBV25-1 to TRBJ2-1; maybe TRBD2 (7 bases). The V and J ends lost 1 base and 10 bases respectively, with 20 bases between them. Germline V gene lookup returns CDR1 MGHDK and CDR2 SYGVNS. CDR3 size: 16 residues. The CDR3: CASSEFRGGWTGEQFF. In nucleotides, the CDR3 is TGTGCCAGCAGTGAATTTAGGGGGGGGTGGACTGGGGAGCAGTTCTTC.

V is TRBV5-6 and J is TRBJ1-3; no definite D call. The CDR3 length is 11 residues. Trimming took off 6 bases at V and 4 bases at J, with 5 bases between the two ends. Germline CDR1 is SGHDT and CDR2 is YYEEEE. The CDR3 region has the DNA TGTGCCAGCACGGGAGGAAACACCATATATTTT. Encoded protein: CASTGGNTIYF.

The chain's CDR3 is CASNTQGVGTDTQYF. The CDR3 DNA sequence: TGTGCCAGCAATACACAGGGGGTGGGCACAGATACGCAGTATTTT. V gene TRBV28 combines with J gene TRBJ2-3; TRBD1 aligns across 8 bases. Germline V gene data show CDR1 as MDHEN and CDR2 as SYDVKM. J was trimmed by 1 base and V by 7 bases; bases with no gene match: 7. CDR3 length: 15 amino acids.

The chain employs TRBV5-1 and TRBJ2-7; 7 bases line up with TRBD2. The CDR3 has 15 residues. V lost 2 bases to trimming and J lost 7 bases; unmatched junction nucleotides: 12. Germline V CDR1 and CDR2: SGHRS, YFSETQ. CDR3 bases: TGCGCCAGCAGCTTCAGGGAACTAGCGCTGGGGGAGCAGTACTTC. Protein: CASSFRELALGEQYF.

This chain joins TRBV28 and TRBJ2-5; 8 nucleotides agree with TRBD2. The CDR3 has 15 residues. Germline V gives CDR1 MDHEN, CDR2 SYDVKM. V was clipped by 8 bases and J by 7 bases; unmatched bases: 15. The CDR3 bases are TGTGCCAGCGTCTCAAGCGGGAGAGCCGCCAGGACCCAGTACTTC. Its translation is CASVSSGRAARTQYF.

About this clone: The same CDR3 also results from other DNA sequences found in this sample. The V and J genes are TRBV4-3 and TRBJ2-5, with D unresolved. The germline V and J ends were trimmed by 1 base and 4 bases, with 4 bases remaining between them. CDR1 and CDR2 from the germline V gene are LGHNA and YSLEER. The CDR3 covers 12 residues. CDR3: CASSQGVETQYF. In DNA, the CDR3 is TGCGCCAGCAGCCAAGGAGTAGAGACCCAGTACTTC.

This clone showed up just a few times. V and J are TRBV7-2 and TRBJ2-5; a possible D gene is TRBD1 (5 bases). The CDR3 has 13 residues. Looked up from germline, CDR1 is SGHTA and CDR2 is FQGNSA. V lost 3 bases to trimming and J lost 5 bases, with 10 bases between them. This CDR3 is CASSFNSGETQYF. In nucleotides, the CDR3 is TGTGCCAGCAGCTTCAACTCAGGGGAGACCCAGTACTTC.